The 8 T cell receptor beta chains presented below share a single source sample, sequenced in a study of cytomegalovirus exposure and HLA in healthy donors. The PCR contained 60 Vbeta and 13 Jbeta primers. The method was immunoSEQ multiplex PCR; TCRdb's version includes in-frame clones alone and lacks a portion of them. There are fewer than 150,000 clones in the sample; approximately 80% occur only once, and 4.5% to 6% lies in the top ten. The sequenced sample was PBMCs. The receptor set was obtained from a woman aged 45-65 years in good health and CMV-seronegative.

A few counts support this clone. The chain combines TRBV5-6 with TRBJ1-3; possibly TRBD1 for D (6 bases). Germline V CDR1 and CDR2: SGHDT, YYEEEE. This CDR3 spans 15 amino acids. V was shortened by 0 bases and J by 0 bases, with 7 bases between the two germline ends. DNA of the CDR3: TGTGCCAGCAGCTTGGGGGGGCCCTCTGGAAACACCATATATTTT. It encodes CASSLGGPSGNTIYF.

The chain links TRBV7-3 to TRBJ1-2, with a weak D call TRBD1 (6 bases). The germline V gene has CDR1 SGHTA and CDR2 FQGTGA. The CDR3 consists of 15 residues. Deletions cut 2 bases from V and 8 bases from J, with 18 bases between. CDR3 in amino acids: CASSLLGGGDLGYTF. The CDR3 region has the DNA TGTGCCAGCAGCTTATTGGGAGGGGGGGATTTAGGCTACACCTTC.

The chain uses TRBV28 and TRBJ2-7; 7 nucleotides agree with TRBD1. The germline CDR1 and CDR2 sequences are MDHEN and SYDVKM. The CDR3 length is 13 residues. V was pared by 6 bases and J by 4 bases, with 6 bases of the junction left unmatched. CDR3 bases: TGTGCCAGCAGCCGGGGACAGCCATACGAGCAGTACTTC. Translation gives CASSRGQPYEQYF.

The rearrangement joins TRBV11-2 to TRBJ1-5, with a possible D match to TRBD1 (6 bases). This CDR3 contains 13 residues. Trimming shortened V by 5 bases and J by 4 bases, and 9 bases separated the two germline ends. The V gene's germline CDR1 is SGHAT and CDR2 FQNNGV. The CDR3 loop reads CASSQDRNQPQHF. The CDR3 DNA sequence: TGTGCCAGCAGCCAGGACAGAAATCAGCCCCAGCATTTT.

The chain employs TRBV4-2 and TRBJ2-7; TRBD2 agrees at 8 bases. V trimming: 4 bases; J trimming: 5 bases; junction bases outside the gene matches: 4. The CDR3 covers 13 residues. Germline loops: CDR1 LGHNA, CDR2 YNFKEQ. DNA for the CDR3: TGTGCCAGCAGCCTGACTAGCGTACACGAGCAGTACTTC. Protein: CASSLTSVHEQYF.

The CDR3 sequence: CASSFSLAGEGETQYF. CDR3 DNA: TGTGCCAGCAGCTTCTCTCTAGCGGGGGAGGGGGAGACCCAGTACTTC. The chain couples TRBV7-8 to TRBJ2-5, with 10 bases lining up with TRBD2. Germline V gene sequence: CDR1 SGHVS, CDR2 FQNEAQ. This CDR3 is 16 amino acids long. V dropped 3 bases and J dropped 5; count of bases not matched to a gene: 9.

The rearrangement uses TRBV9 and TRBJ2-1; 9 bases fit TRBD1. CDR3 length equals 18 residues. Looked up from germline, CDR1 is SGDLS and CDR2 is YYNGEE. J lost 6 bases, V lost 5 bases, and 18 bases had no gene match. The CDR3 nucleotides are TGTGCCAGCAGGACACAGGGGGCCTTTGGCATGTGTTGCAATGAGCAGTTCTTC. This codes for CASRTQGAFGMCCNEQFF.

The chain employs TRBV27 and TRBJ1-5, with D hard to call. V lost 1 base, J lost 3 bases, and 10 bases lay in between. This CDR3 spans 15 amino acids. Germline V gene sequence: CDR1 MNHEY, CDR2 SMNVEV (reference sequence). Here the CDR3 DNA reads TGTGCCAGCAGTTTATTAAGGGAGATCAATCAGCCCCAGCATTTT. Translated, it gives CASSLLREINQPQHF.